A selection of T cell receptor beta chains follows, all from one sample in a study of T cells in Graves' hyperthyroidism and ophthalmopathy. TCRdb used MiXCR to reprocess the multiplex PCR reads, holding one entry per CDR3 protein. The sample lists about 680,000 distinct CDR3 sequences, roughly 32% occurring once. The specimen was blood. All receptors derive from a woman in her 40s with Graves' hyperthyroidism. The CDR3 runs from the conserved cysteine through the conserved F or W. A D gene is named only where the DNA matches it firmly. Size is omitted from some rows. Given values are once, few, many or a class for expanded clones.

CASGLGDYGYTF	TGTGCCAGCGGATTGGGAGACTATGGCTACACCTTC	few	TRBV28	TRBJ1-2	-
CASSYSTPLRNTGELFF	TGTGCCAGCAGTTACTCGACCCCCCTAAGGAACACCGGGGAGCTGTTTTTT	-	TRBV6-2/TRBV6-3	TRBJ2-2	-
CASRNGGVEQYF	TGTGCCAGCAGAAATGGGGGGGTCGAGCAGTACTTC	-	TRBV12-3/TRBV12-4	TRBJ2-7	TRBD2
CASSADQDGHYRYTF	TGTGCCAGCAGCGCAGATCAGGACGGTCACTATCGCTACACCTTC	once	TRBV6-5	TRBJ1-2	-
CASSYGTPGSYTF	TGTGCCAGCAGTTACGGGACTCCTGGGAGCTACACCTTC	-	TRBV6-5	TRBJ1-2	-
CATSSRTGANVLTF	TGTGCCACCAGCTCACGGACAGGGGCCAACGTCCTGACTTTC	-	TRBV15	TRBJ2-6	-
CATSRAGVNGPQHF	TGTGCCACCAGCAGAGCAGGGGTTAACGGGCCCCAGCATTTT	-	TRBV15	TRBJ1-5	-
CAIGEGLVGNTIDF	TGTGCCATCGGTGAAGGACTGGTGGGAAACACCATAGATTTT	-	TRBV10-3	TRBJ1-3	-
CAWSAQGAGGYTF	TGTGCCTGGAGTGCACAGGGGGCGGGGGGCTACACCTTC	-	TRBV30	TRBJ1-2	TRBD1
CASSYSTPDDTGELFF	TGTGCCAGCAGTTACTCGACACCCGACGACACCGGGGAGCTGTTTTTT	-	TRBV6-5	TRBJ2-2	-
CASSSTGIDQPQHF	TGTGCCAGCAGTTCGACAGGGATTGATCAGCCCCAGCATTTT	-	TRBV27	TRBJ1-5	TRBD1
CSARGGAMAEQYF	TGCAGTGCTAGGGGGGGGGCCATGGCCGAGCAGTACTTC	many	TRBV20-1	TRBJ2-7	-
CASRYRGWEGNTEAFF	TGTGCCAGCAGGTACAGGGGATGGGAAGGGAACACTGAAGCTTTCTTT	-	TRBV27	TRBJ1-1	TRBD1
CASSDPAGTGVGEQYF	TGTGCCAGCAGTGATCCCGCCGGGACAGGGGTCGGAGAGCAGTACTTC	many	TRBV25-1	TRBJ2-7	TRBD1
CASRVEGQGPYGYTF	TGTGCCAGCAGAGTAGAAGGACAAGGGCCTTATGGCTACACCTTC	many	TRBV7-9	TRBJ1-2	-
CATSRDRQGREQYF	TGTGCCACCAGCAGAGATAGACAGGGTCGAGAGCAGTACTTC	many	TRBV15	TRBJ2-7	TRBD1
CASKNRGGLTEAFF	TGTGCCAGCAAAAACAGGGGAGGGTTAACTGAAGCTTTCTTT	-	TRBV19	TRBJ1-1	TRBD1
CASRTGNSYEQYF	TGTGCCAGCAGAACAGGGAACTCCTACGAGCAGTACTTC	-	TRBV6-1	TRBJ2-7	-
CASSGRDPGYTF	TGTGCCAGCAGTGGCCGGGACCCTGGCTACACCTTC	-	TRBV6-5	TRBJ1-2	-
CASSGPGGILAFF	TGTGCCAGCAGCGGGCCAGGGGGCATTTTGGCTTTCTTT	-	TRBV7-9	TRBJ1-1	TRBD1
CSAKGGAGELFF	TGCAGTGCTAAGGGGGGGGCCGGGGAGCTGTTTTTT	few	TRBV20-1	TRBJ2-2	-
CASSYRDRGEQYF	TGTGCCAGCAGTTATCGTGACAGGGGCGAGCAGTACTTC	-	TRBV5-6	TRBJ2-7	TRBD1
CASSLEGRGAQETQYF	TGTGCCAGCAGCTTAGAGGGCAGGGGGGCACAAGAGACCCAGTACTTC	-	TRBV7-2	TRBJ2-5	-
CAWRARIGGQTYEQYF	TGTGCCTGGAGGGCAAGAATAGGGGGACAGACCTACGAGCAGTACTTC	-	TRBV30	TRBJ2-7	TRBD1
CASSHEIGASGANVLTF	TGTGCCAGCAGCCATGAAATCGGTGCATCCGGGGCCAACGTCCTGACTTTC	many	TRBV3-1	TRBJ2-6	-
CASSYREPGQGRLALHF	TGTGCCAGCAGTTATCGGGAACCGGGACAGGGAAGGCTTGCCCTCCACTTT	-	TRBV6-5	TRBJ1-6	TRBD1
CASFGRGFAGELFF	TGTGCCAGCTTCGGGCGAGGTTTCGCCGGGGAGCTGTTTTTT	-	TRBV7-2	TRBJ2-2	-
CASSYSLQVYYEQYF	TGTGCCAGCAGTTACTCTCTACAGGTGTACTACGAGCAGTACTTC	-	TRBV6-5	TRBJ2-7	-
CASSFSMINSGNTIYF	TGTGCCAGCAGCTTTAGTATGATTAACTCTGGAAACACCATATATTTT	many	TRBV7-9	TRBJ1-3	-
CASSRSTEDRNQPQHF	TGCGCCAGCAGCCGATCCACAGAAGACCGAAATCAGCCCCAGCATTTT	-	TRBV10-2	TRBJ1-5	-
CAILGTGIGGYTF	TGTGCCATCCTCGGGACAGGGATTGGGGGCTACACCTTC	many	TRBV10-3	TRBJ1-2	TRBD1
CASSVSPGLNTGELFF	TGTGCCAGCAGCGTCAGCCCGGGACTGAACACCGGGGAGCTGTTTTTT	many	TRBV9	TRBJ2-2	-
CASSSLTSGNSYEQYF	TGTGCCAGCAGCTCTTTGACTAGCGGTAACTCCTACGAGCAGTACTTC	few	TRBV6-6	TRBJ2-7	TRBD2
CASSSTGLANTEAFF	TGCGCCAGCAGCTCCACGGGACTAGCGAACACTGAAGCTTTCTTT	many	TRBV5-1	TRBJ1-1	-
CASTPGGSAKETQYF	TGTGCCAGCACCCCCGGGGGGTCCGCGAAAGAGACCCAGTACTTC	few	TRBV7-2	TRBJ2-5	TRBD2
CASSLVSGGITEAFF	TGTGCCAGCAGCTTAGTCTCGGGGGGGATAACTGAAGCTTTCTTT	few	TRBV11-3	TRBJ1-1	-
CASSRRGLTYNSPLHF	TGTGCCAGCAGCCGCAGGGGGCTCACCTATAATTCACCCCTCCACTTT	few	TRBV11-3	TRBJ1-6	TRBD1
CASRPGQVETQYF	TGTGCCAGCAGACCCGGACAGGTAGAGACCCAGTACTTC	many	TRBV12-3/TRBV12-4	TRBJ2-5	TRBD1
CASSLSLSGDSPLHF	TGTGCCAGCAGCTTATCCTTATCGGGGGATTCACCCCTCCACTTT	many	TRBV7-2	TRBJ1-6	-
CASSPLPWTGRVEAFF	TGTGCCAGCAGCCCCCTGCCCTGGACGGGGAGAGTTGAAGCTTTCTTT	many	TRBV9	TRBJ1-1	-
CSAGGAIARGGYTF	TGCAGCGCTGGAGGGGCCATAGCGAGGGGTGGCTACACCTTC	many	TRBV29-1	TRBJ1-2	-
CASSLEGTGGSPLHF	TGTGCCAGCAGCCTGGAGGGGACAGGGGGATCACCCCTCCACTTT	-	TRBV6-1	TRBJ1-6	TRBD1
CASSGQGATEQYF	TGTGCCAGCAGCGGACAGGGGGCGACCGAGCAGTACTTC	many	TRBV7-9	TRBJ2-7	TRBD1
CASSSTGRGYGYTF	TGTGCCAGCAGTTCGACGGGACGGGGCTATGGCTACACCTTC	few	TRBV6-5	TRBJ1-2	-
CASSLDRPTNEKLFF	TGTGCCAGCAGTTTAGACAGACCAACTAATGAAAAACTGTTTTTT	-	TRBV6-6	TRBJ1-4	-
CASSERRDRRTDTQYF	TGTGCCAGCAGTGAACGGCGGGACAGGCGTACAGATACGCAGTATTTT	-	TRBV2	TRBJ2-3	TRBD1
CASAGTGANYGYTF	TGTGCCAGCGCGGGGACAGGGGCTAACTATGGCTACACCTTC	once	TRBV25-1	TRBJ1-2	TRBD1
CASSQRTGTGSGNTIYF	TGTGCCAGCAGCCAACGCACCGGGACAGGCTCTGGAAACACCATATATTTT	-	TRBV7-2	TRBJ1-3	TRBD1
CASNATEQGETQYF	TGTGCCAGTAATGCTACCGAACAGGGAGAGACCCAGTACTTC	-	TRBV19	TRBJ2-5	-
CASSLASTTGTARDYGYTF	TGTGCCAGCAGCTTGGCCTCCACCACCGGGACAGCACGTGACTATGGCTACACCTTC	few	TRBV5-6	TRBJ1-2	TRBD1
CASSYSWTANTGELFF	TGTGCCAGCAGTTACTCGTGGACAGCGAACACCGGGGAGCTGTTTTTT	few	TRBV10-3	TRBJ2-2	-